This passage covers 5 T cell receptor beta chains from one sample sequenced in a study of human T cells and chemical hapten exposure. Indicated time point: patch test 1, 2 weeks after DPC sensitization. Treatment in this sample: therapeutic diphenylcyclopropenone sensitization with weekly scalp DPC. Each CDR3 protein gets one entry after TCRdb re-called the RACE reads with MiXCR. The sample yields some 83,000 distinct CDR3 sequences, approximately 12% seen once. This specimen consisted of whole blood, obtained in connection with sensitization to the hapten diphenylcyclopropenone (DPC). These receptors all stem from a woman aged 50 to 60 with alopecia areata. Some clones in this sample may be carry-over from other donors' samples.

This clonotype was counted at least ten times. The chain joins TRBV29-1 to TRBJ2-1; D is undetermined. The CDR3 is 12 amino acids. V lost 1 base and J 5 bases, leaving 6 bases between the germline ends. The germline gives CDR1 SQVTM, CDR2 ANQGSEA. The CDR3 nucleotides are TGCAGCGTTGAAGTCGGTAACAATGAGCAGTTCTTC. Its protein is CSVEVGNNEQFF.

This clonotype was observed a few times. The chain has TRBV5-1 and TRBJ2-1, with D tentatively TRBD1 or TRBD2 (5 bases each). Germline V gene sequence: CDR1 SGHRS, CDR2 YFSETQ. This CDR3 has 13 residues. Trimming removed 4 bases at V and 6 bases at J, with 11 bases between. Written as DNA, the CDR3 is TGCGCCAGCAGCCTGGCCGGGACCAATGAGCAGTTCTTC. Protein: CASSLAGTNEQFF.

The V call is TRBV5-6, the J call TRBJ2-2, with 8 bases lining up with TRBD1. This CDR3 is 15 amino acids long. Trimming took 4 bases from V and 1 from J; bases not matched to a gene: 3. CDR1 SGHDT and CDR2 YYEEEE come from the germline V gene. CDR3 loop: CASSRGQVNTGELFF. The DNA for the CDR3 is TGTGCCAGCAGCAGGGGACAGGTGAACACCGGGGAGCTGTTTTTT.

The chain employs TRBV20-1 and TRBJ2-1; D is perhaps TRBD1 or TRBD2 (5 bases each). The V and J ends lost 5 bases and 13 bases respectively, with 24 bases between them. This CDR3 is built from 14 residues. CDR1 and CDR2 from the germline V gene are DFQATT and SNEGSKA (reference sequence). The CDR3 sequence: CSAPRGRDWSDQFF. Here the CDR3 DNA reads TGCAGTGCTCCCCGGGGCAGGGATTGGAGTGACCAGTTCTTC.

This clonotype was found a few times. The chain recombines TRBV25-1 with TRBJ1-1; a weak D match, TRBD1 (6 bases). V gave up 1 base and J gave up 8 bases, with 14 bases separating them. CDR1 MGHDK and CDR2 SYGVNS come from the germline V gene. The CDR3 spans 14 residues. Here the CDR3 reads CASSESGTTGEAFF. The CDR3 DNA reads TGTGCCAGCAGTGAATCAGGCACAACAGGGGAAGCTTTCTTT. Full variable domain (rest looked up from reference TRBV25-1 and TRBJ1-1): EADIYQTPRYLVIGTGKKITLECSQTMGHDKMYWYQQDPGMELHLIHYSYGVNSTEKGDLSSESTVSRIRTEHFPLTLESARPSHTSQYLCASSESGTTGEAFFGQGTRLTVV.